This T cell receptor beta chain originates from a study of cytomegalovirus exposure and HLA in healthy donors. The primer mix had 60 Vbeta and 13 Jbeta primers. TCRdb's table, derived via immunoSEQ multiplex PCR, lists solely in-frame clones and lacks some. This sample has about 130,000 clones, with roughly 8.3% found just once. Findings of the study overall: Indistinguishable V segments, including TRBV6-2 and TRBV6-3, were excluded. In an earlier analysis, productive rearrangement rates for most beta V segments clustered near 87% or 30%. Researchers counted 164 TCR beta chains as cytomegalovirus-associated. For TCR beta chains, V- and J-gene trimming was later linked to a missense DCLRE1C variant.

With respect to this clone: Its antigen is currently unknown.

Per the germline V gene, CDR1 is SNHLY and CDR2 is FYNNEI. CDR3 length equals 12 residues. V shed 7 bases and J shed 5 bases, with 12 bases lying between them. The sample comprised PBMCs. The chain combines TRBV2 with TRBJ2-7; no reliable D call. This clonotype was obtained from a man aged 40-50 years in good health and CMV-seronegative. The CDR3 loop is CASMSLVDEQYF. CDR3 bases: TGTGCCAGCATGTCTTTAGTCGACGAGCAGTACTTC.